This TCR beta chain is from a study of control samples from healthy donors and cancer patients. Profiling relied on immunoSEQ multiplex PCR, and the TCRdb table lists in-frame clones only, not all of them. Of 65,000 to 85,000 clones listed, around 86% are singletons. The CDR3 extends over 14 amino acids. From germline, CDR1 is MNHEY and CDR2 SVGAGI. V lost 6 bases to trimming and J lost 4 bases, with 12 bases between them. V and J are TRBV6-5 and TRBJ2-2; a weak D match, TRBD2 (5 bases). The sample comprised PBMCs. This sequence was found in a woman aged 45-60 years with colorectal cancer. Here the CDR3 reads CASRISVGTGELFF. The DNA for the CDR3 is TGTGCCAGCAGGATTAGCGTGGGCACCGGGGAGCTGTTTTTT.